These 20 T cell receptor beta chains came from one sample sequenced in a study of T cells in Graves' hyperthyroidism and ophthalmopathy. RNA transcripts gave rise to amplified TCR beta CDR3 regions. Initially, a first-round RT-PCR of the TCR CDR3 employed the HTBI primer set. TCRdb fed the multiplex PCR reads into MiXCR, producing one record per CDR3 protein. The sample includes hundreds of thousands of distinct CDR3 sequences, around 19% of them seen just once. What was sequenced was blood. The receptors stem from a woman between 45 and 60 years old with Graves' hyperthyroidism that later progressed to Graves' ophthalmopathy.

V gene TRBV6-6 combines with J gene TRBJ2-2; no firm D call. The CDR3 sequence is 16 residues long. Germline values: CDR1 MNHNY, CDR2 SVGAGI (reference sequence). Trimming took off 0 bases at V and 1 base at J, with 9 bases between the two ends. CDR3 amino acids: CASSYSIQLNTGELFF. The CDR3, as DNA: TGTGCCAGCAGTTACTCGATTCAGCTGAACACCGGGGAGCTGTTTTTT.

About this clonotype itself: Germline is not matched at one junction end, which may reflect a read error. This chain joins TRBV10-2 and TRBJ2-2, with 7 bases identical to TRBD2. Gene TRBJ2-3 matches the end of the DNA better, so the J call may be wrong. The germline V gene has CDR1 WSHSY and CDR2 SAAADI. This CDR3 is 17 amino acids long. The CDR3 loop reads CASSDPYSGANTDAQYF. CDR3 sequence (DNA): TGCGCCAGCAGTGACCCGTACAGCGGGGCGAACACAGATGCGCAGTATTTT.

There are many counts of this clonotype. The chain has TRBV18 and TRBJ2-3; D is unresolved. This CDR3 has 15 residues. Trimming cost V 4 bases and J 2 bases, with 13 bases left between them. From germline, CDR1 is KGHSH and CDR2 LQKENI. CDR3 DNA sequence: TGTGCCAGCTCACGTGAGGCGGCCGTCACAGATACGCAGTATTTT. Protein: CASSREAAVTDTQYF.

CDR3 loop: CASSRWELSGNTIYF. The CDR3 DNA reads as TGTGCCAGTAGTAGATGGGAGCTCTCTGGAAACACCATATATTTT. V and J are TRBV19 and TRBJ1-3; D is unresolved. V lost 4 bases and J lost 0, with 10 bases in between. The CDR3 runs to 15 residues. Germline V gene lookup returns CDR1 LNHDA and CDR2 SQIVND (reference sequence).

The V gene is TRBV27, the J gene TRBJ2-1; either TRBD1 or TRBD2 may supply D (5 bases each). V lost 4 bases and J lost 9, with 25 bases in between. The germline gives CDR1 MNHEY, CDR2 SMNVEV (reference sequence). CDR3 length: 17 residues. CDR3 nucleotides: TGTGCCAGCAGTTCCTCCGTTGGGGACGCACCTGTGATTGAGCAGTTCTTC. This sequence encodes CASSSSVGDAPVIEQFF.

This clonotype has only one observation. V and J are TRBV27 and TRBJ1-1; D is ambiguous. V gave up 3 bases and J gave up 3 bases, with 8 bases separating them. CDR1 is MNHEY, CDR2 SMNVEV, per germline (reference sequence). The CDR3 runs 13 residues. The CDR3 sequence is CASSFVVDTEAFF. In DNA, the CDR3 is TGTGCCAGCAGTTTTGTAGTGGACACTGAAGCTTTCTTT.

CDR3 protein: CASSTKPILNEQFF. The CDR3 nucleotides are TGTGCCAGCAGCACTAAACCTATACTCAATGAGCAGTTCTTC. The chain has TRBV11-2 and TRBJ2-1; no clear D. The CDR3 runs to 14 residues. Trimming removed 5 bases at V and 6 bases at J, with 14 bases between. Germline V gene data show CDR1 as SGHAT and CDR2 as FQNNGV.

The CDR3 bases are TGTGCCAGCAGCTTAATAAAGATGAACACTGAAGCTTTCTTT. As protein: CASSLIKMNTEAFF. This chain connects TRBV7-9 to TRBJ1-1; D unresolved. The CDR3 sequence is 14 residues long. CDR1 is SEHNR, CDR2 FQNEAQ, per germline (reference sequence). The V end lost 2 bases, the J end lost 0 bases, and 7 bases lay between the germline ends.

There are a few counts of this clonotype. The chain couples TRBV9 to TRBJ1-3; no firm D call. Trimming took off 2 bases at V and 1 base at J, with 7 bases between the two ends. This CDR3 is built from 14 residues. Germline V gene sequence: CDR1 SGDLS, CDR2 YYNGEE. CDR3 residues: CASSVSLSGNTIYF. The CDR3 nucleotides are TGTGCCAGCAGCGTCAGTCTATCTGGAAACACCATATATTTT.

The V and J genes are TRBV6-5 and TRBJ1-2; a weak D match, TRBD1 (5 bases). Germline CDR1 reads MNHEY; CDR2 reads SVGAGI. The CDR3 contains 14 residues. Trimming stripped 2 bases from V and 6 bases from J, with 13 bases between. CDR3 coding DNA: TGTGCCAGCAGTTACACGGGGGGGTTGAATGGCTACACCTTC. It specifies CASSYTGGLNGYTF.

This clonotype was seen a few times. V and J are TRBV20-1 and TRBJ2-1; 11 bases line up with TRBD2. The trim removed 0 bases at V and 5 bases at J, leaving 3 bases unmatched. Per germline, CDR1 DFQATT and CDR2 SNEGSKA (reference sequence). The CDR3 runs to 15 residues. CDR3: CSARDGGLADNEQFF. The CDR3 region has the DNA TGCAGTGCTAGAGATGGGGGACTAGCGGACAATGAGCAGTTCTTC.

J is TRBJ1-5 and V is TRBV19; perhaps TRBD1 as D (5 bases). CDR3 length equals 15 residues. Trimming left V 3 bases short and J 5 bases short, with 14 bases between. CDR1 is LNHDA, CDR2 SQIVND, per germline (reference sequence). DNA of the CDR3: TGTGCCAGTAGTATCGAGTCTCGGGGGTATCAGCCCCAGCATTTT. It translates to CASSIESRGYQPQHF.

This clonotype was seen only a few times. CDR3 region: CASSEIAVGELFF. Written as DNA, the CDR3 is TGTGCCAGCAGTGAAATTGCAGTCGGGGAGCTGTTTTTT. V gene TRBV6-1 combines with J gene TRBJ2-2; D ambiguous. Trimming took 2 bases from V and 7 from J, leaving 8 bases between them. Germline V gene lookup returns CDR1 MNHNS and CDR2 SASEGT. The CDR3 extends over 13 amino acids.

The V gene is TRBV5-1, the J gene TRBJ2-1; D is ambiguous. Between the trimmed V and J ends, which lost 5 bases and 8 bases, there was a span of 8 bases. CDR1 and CDR2 from the germline V gene are SGHRS and YFSETQ. The CDR3 runs 11 residues. CDR3 region: CASRTRDEQFF. In DNA, the CDR3 is TGCGCCAGCAGAACCCGGGATGAGCAGTTCTTC.

As for this clonotype: An end of the junction differs from the germline gene, which may be a read error. The genes are TRBV7-8 and TRBJ2-5; 12 nucleotides align to TRBD2. The germline V gene encodes CDR1 SGHVS and CDR2 FQNEAQ. This CDR3 is built from 16 residues. The CDR3 protein is CASSFASGGVQEAQYF. The CDR3 nucleotides are TGTGCCAGCAGCTTCGCTAGCGGGGGGGTCCAAGAGGCCCAGTACTTC.

This clonotype was detected many times. The chain combines TRBV11-2 with TRBJ1-6, with D uncertain. The V gene's germline CDR1 is SGHAT and CDR2 FQNNGV. The V end was cut by 4 bases, the J end by 8 bases, with 18 bases between. The CDR3 runs to 16 residues. The CDR3, as DNA: TGTGCCAGCAGCTCGACCACGACGACACAGTATTCACCCCTCCACTTT. Protein product: CASSSTTTTQYSPLHF.

This clonotype was picked up many times. The genes are TRBV2 and TRBJ2-3, with D perhaps being TRBD1 or TRBD2 (5 bases each). The V gene's germline CDR1 is SNHLY and CDR2 FYNNEI. The CDR3 consists of 14 residues. Between the trimmed V and J ends, which lost 11 bases and 2 bases, there was a span of 17 bases. CDR3 DNA sequence: TGTGCCTCCCGGGGCAGGGTCAACACAGATACGCAGTATTTT. It encodes CASRGRVNTDTQYF.

This clonotype was counted many times. The junction shows a germline mismatch at one end, possibly a read error. J is TRBJ1-1 and V is TRBV7-7; D gene uncertain. The CDR3 has 13 residues. From germline, CDR1 is SSHAT and CDR2 FNYEAQ (reference sequence). CDR3 loop: CASSFSPHTEAFF. CDR3 DNA sequence: TGTGCTAGCAGCTTTTCTCCCCACACTGAAGCTTTCTTT.

This sequence joins TRBV9 and TRBJ1-2; D unclear. CDR1 and CDR2 from the germline V gene are SGDLS and YYNGEE. The CDR3 has 14 residues. Trimming took off 0 bases at V and 4 bases at J, with 10 bases between the two ends. The CDR3 DNA reads as TGTGCCAGCAGCGTAGTCGCGGGGAGCTATGGCTACACCTTC. It encodes CASSVVAGSYGYTF.

This clonotype has more than one count but fewer than ten. The gene calls are TRBV20-1 and TRBJ1-4; D is unclear. Germline loops: CDR1 DFQATT, CDR2 SNEGSKA (reference sequence). V lost 5 bases, J lost 7 bases, and 14 bases lay in between. The CDR3 sequence is 13 residues long. DNA for the CDR3: TGCAGTGCTCCTACGGGTTTCGGTGAAAAACTGTTTTTT. This translates into CSAPTGFGEKLFF.